Following are 18 T cell receptor beta chains from one sample sequenced in a study of vaccination and CD4 T cells after COVID-19 (dated by TCRdb to between 2022 and 2023). These receptors have no known antigen. Library generation was performed with PCR. Sequenced using an Illumina iSeq 100. TCR sequencing of DNA from cultured CD4+ T cells used the Oncomine TCR Beta short-read assay at the Johns Hopkins FTIC core. TCRdb reprocessing: public reads trimmed at Q25 with fastp, clones called with MiXCR, in-frame beta chains kept. A single entry per CDR3 protein holds the most common genes and DNA from its merged rows. The sample contains over 3,500 distinct CDR3 sequences, over 20% of them found a single time. The ten biggest clones cover 20% to 30% of the sample. The treatment or condition label here, explained by the study, means: approximately 10-day PBMC culture with coronavirus spike peptide pools or control peptides (ViraFEST assay).

Material: CD4+ T cells from blood, cultured in vitro. The receptors stem from a human donor who had recovered from COVID-19.

This clonotype appeared once. The chain has TRBV20-1 and TRBJ2-1; either TRBD1 or TRBD2 may supply D (6 bases each). Between the trimmed V and J ends, which lost 0 bases and 4 bases, there was a span of 13 bases. CDR1 and CDR2 (germline): DFQATT, SNEGSKA (reference sequence). This CDR3 is 15 amino acids long. The DNA of the CDR3 is TGCAGTGCTAGAGAGGGGGGCGGCTTTTACAATGAGCAGTTCTTC. This translates into CSAREGGGFYNEQFF.

This clonotype is medium-sized within its sample. The chain is built from TRBV12-3 or TRBV12-4 and TRBJ1-6; D is unclear. The CDR3 contains 14 residues. V lost 4 bases and J 6 bases, leaving 10 bases between the germline ends. The CDR3, as DNA: TGTGCCAGCAGTTCATCGGGGTCTAATTCACCCCTCCACTTT. Amino acid sequence: CASSSSGSNSPLHF.

This clonotype is classed as medium-sized (0.01 to 0.1%). Its ends do not fully match the called genes, so a read error is possible. J is TRBJ2-3 and V is TRBV20-1, with D maybe TRBD2 (6 bases). Germline V gene lookup returns CDR1 DFQATT and CDR2 SNEGSKA (reference sequence). This CDR3 region has 12 residues. The DNA for the CDR3 is TGCAGTGCTAGAGATCTCAAAGCGGCCGCGGGGTTT. This encodes CSARDLKAAAGF.

V and J are TRBV20-1 and TRBJ2-3; 12 bases fit TRBD2. This CDR3 is built from 16 residues. Germline CDR1 reads DFQATT; CDR2 reads SNEGSKA (reference sequence). V lost 3 bases and J lost 5; bases outside the gene matches: 9. DNA for the CDR3: TGCAGTGCTAGTCCCGGACTAGCGGGGCGCGGAGATACGCAGTATTTT. The encoded protein is CSASPGLAGRGDTQYF.

J is TRBJ2-4 and V is TRBV9, with D possibly being TRBD1 (6 bases). Germline values: CDR1 SGDLS, CDR2 YYNGEE. Trimming removed 0 bases at V and 0 bases at J, with 19 bases between. The CDR3 has 19 residues. CDR3 in amino acids: CASSVDSGTSDLAKNIQYF. The CDR3 nucleotides read TGTGCCAGCAGCGTAGATTCCGGGACATCCGATCTAGCCAAAAACATTCAGTACTTC.

This clonotype was observed a handful of times. This chain connects TRBV6-2 or TRBV6-3 to TRBJ1-5, with 11 bases lining up with TRBD1. The ends lost 6 bases at V and 6 bases at J; junction bases unmatched: 4. The CDR3 is made up of 14 amino acids. The V gene's germline CDR1 is MNHEY and CDR2 SVGEGT. The DNA for the CDR3 is TGTGCCAGCAGGGCGGGACAGGGGGGTCAGCCCCAGCATTTT. Translated: CASRAGQGGQPQHF.

The chain employs TRBV30 and TRBJ2-1; D might be TRBD2 (7 bases). The CDR3 loop spans 16 amino acids. Per the germline V gene, CDR1 is GTSNPN and CDR2 is SVGIG (reference sequence). V was clipped by 2 bases and J by 9 bases, with 23 bases between them. CDR3 region: CAWSHRSGGMHGEQFF. The CDR3 DNA sequence: TGTGCCTGGAGTCATCGTTCGGGGGGCATGCATGGTGAGCAGTTCTTC. Full variable domain (remainder filled in from reference TRBV30 and TRBJ2-1): SQTIHQWPATLVQPVGSPLSLECTVEGTSNPNLYWYRQAAGRGLQLLFYSVGIGQISSEVPQNLSASRPQDRQFILSSKKLLLSDSGFYLCAWSHRSGGMHGEQFFGPGTRLTVL.

In this sample, this clonotype turned up once. The V call is TRBV5-1, the J call TRBJ2-5; D is perhaps TRBD1 (5 bases). The CDR3 has 16 amino acids. CDR1 is SGHRS and CDR2 is YFSETQ in the germline V gene. The V gene lost 3 bases and the J gene lost 3 bases, with 18 bases spanning the gap. The CDR3 DNA reads TGCGCCAGCAGCTGGGGCAGCGCGACACCTAAAGAGACCCAGTACTTC. Residues: CASSWGSATPKETQYF.

The genes are TRBV6-1 and TRBJ1-1; no reliable D call. Trimming left V 0 bases short and J 2 bases short, with 7 bases between. Looked up from germline, CDR1 is MNHNS and CDR2 is SASEGT. This CDR3 comprises 14 residues. The CDR3 loop is CASSEALLNTEAFF. CDR3 bases: TGTGCCAGCAGTGAAGCCTTATTAAACACTGAAGCTTTCTTT.

The V and J genes are TRBV20-1 and TRBJ2-1, with D unresolved. The CDR3 has 13 amino acids. From germline, CDR1 is DFQATT and CDR2 SNEGSKA (reference sequence). V dropped 6 bases and J dropped 3 bases, with 12 bases sitting between them. CDR3 sequence (DNA): TGCAGTGCGTCCCCGGGTCTCTACAATGAGCAGTTCTTC. As protein: CSASPGLYNEQFF.

The chain carries TRBV27 and TRBJ1-1; maybe TRBD1 (5 bases). The germline V and J ends were trimmed by 4 bases and 2 bases, with 14 bases remaining between them. CDR3 size: 15 residues. The germline V gene encodes CDR1 MNHEY and CDR2 SMNVEV (reference sequence). The CDR3 DNA is TGTGCCAGCAGTTCGACCGGGACCCTCAACACTGAAGCTTTCTTT. This codes for CASSSTGTLNTEAFF.

The CDR3 here is CASSEVLGGNEKLFF. CDR3 nucleotide sequence: TGTGCCAGCAGTGAAGTACTGGGGGGGAATGAAAAACTGTTTTTT. The chain uses TRBV2 and TRBJ1-4; the D gene is possibly TRBD1 (5 bases). The CDR3 loop spans 15 amino acids. Germline CDR1 SNHLY, CDR2 FYNNEI. V shed 1 base and J shed 5 bases, with 11 bases lying between them. Full variable domain (missing parts from reference TRBV2 and TRBJ1-4): EPEVTQTPSHQVTQMGQEVILRCVPISNHLYFYWYRQILGQKVEFLVSFYNNEISEKSEIFDDQFSVERPDGSNFTLKIRSTKLEDSAMYFCASSEVLGGNEKLFFGSGTQLSVL.

This clonotype was recorded a few times. The chain links TRBV24-1 to TRBJ2-1; 8 bases align to TRBD1. Germline V lookup: CDR1 KGHDR, CDR2 SFDVKD. This CDR3 is 15 amino acids long. The J segment lost 9 bases and the V segment lost 4 bases, leaving 10 bases of the junction unmatched. CDR3 loop: CATSEGAGGMVEQFF. As DNA, the CDR3 is TGTGCCACCAGTGAGGGGGCAGGGGGCATGGTTGAGCAGTTCTTC.

Only a few counts were recorded for this clonotype. The chain couples TRBV7-2 to TRBJ2-5; either TRBD1 or TRBD2 may fit D (5 bases each). Germline CDR1 reads SGHTA; CDR2 reads FQGNSA. The ends were cut back, 6 bases at V and 7 bases at J, with 12 bases in the middle. The CDR3 loop spans 12 amino acids. CDR3 DNA: TGTGCCAGCAGTTGGGACGCGGGGACCCAGTACTTC. This translates into CASSWDAGTQYF.

The V and J genes are TRBV20-1 and TRBJ2-1; TRBD2 agrees at 13 bases. The CDR3 sequence is 15 residues long. Germline values: CDR1 DFQATT, CDR2 SNEGSKA (reference sequence). With 4 bases clipped from V and 7 bases from J, the junction kept 7 bases outside the gene matches. In DNA form, the CDR3 reads TGCAGTGCTACAATGACTAGCGGGGGGCCAAATGAGCAGTTCTTC. This codes for CSATMTSGGPNEQFF.

This clonotype qualifies as medium-sized. The chain recombines TRBV30 with TRBJ2-6, with TRBD2 as a possible D gene (5 bases). The V end lost 4 bases, the J end lost 0 bases, and 7 bases lay between the germline ends. This CDR3 is 14 amino acids long. CDR1 and CDR2 from the germline V gene are GTSNPN and SVGIG (reference sequence). The CDR3 coding sequence is TGTGCCTGGACCCGGGGCTCTGGGGCCAACGTCCTGACTTTC. Residues: CAWTRGSGANVLTF.

This clonotype was counted between two and nine times. V usage is TRBV20-1 and J usage is TRBJ1-5, with no clear D. V was shortened by 0 bases and J by 4 bases, with 10 bases between the two germline ends. The CDR3 is 14 amino acids. CDR1 and CDR2 (germline): DFQATT, SNEGSKA (reference sequence). The CDR3 spells CSARDEQWNQPQHF. CDR3 DNA: TGCAGTGCTAGAGATGAACAGTGGAATCAGCCCCAGCATTTT.

The chain has TRBV6-1 and TRBJ2-3; TRBD1 aligns across 10 bases. Germline lookup yields CDR1 MNHNS and CDR2 SASEGT. V dropped 4 bases and J dropped 3; count of bases not matched to a gene: 4. The CDR3 runs to 15 residues. The DNA of the CDR3 is TGTGCCAGCAGTGGCCGGGACAGGGGAACAGATACGCAGTATTTT. Protein product: CASSGRDRGTDTQYF.